This section outlines one T cell receptor (beta chain) sequence together with its context. CDR1 and CDR2 (germline): SGHVS, FQNEAQ. The length of the CDR3 is 15 residues. V lost 2 bases and J lost 2, with 10 bases in between. Authors' methods: Estimation of nucleated cell counts was performed using reference gene primer amplification. The method was immunoSEQ multiplex PCR; TCRdb's version includes in-frame clones alone and lacks a portion of them. The V and J calls and clone size are taken from that table; D and trimming were inferred from the DNA. The sample yields a few hundred thousand clones, approximately 86% seen once. These data originate in a study of blood T cell repertoires in COVID-19. Background on the study: COVID-19 samples, acute and convalescent, were from the United States, Italy and Spain. PBMCs, B-cell-depleted T cells, or T cells were the source of the cDNA or gDNA that made up the material.

The sequencing input was peripheral blood. V usage is TRBV7-8 and J usage is TRBJ1-3, with TRBD1 as a possible D gene (5 bases). The receptor was derived from a woman in her forties or fifties with active or convalescent COVID-19. This CDR3 reads CASSLTIGAGNTIYF. CDR3 coding DNA: TGTGCCAGCAGCTTAACGATAGGGGCTGGAAACACCATATATTTT.